The text below deals with one T cell receptor (beta chain). The specificity of this receptor is unknown. With only one base between it and a far larger clone, this is likely a read error. Other DNA sequences from this sample encode an identical CDR3 as well. TCR CDR3 regions were amplified from genomic DNA by multiplex PCR using the deep immunoSEQ assay. Genomic DNA extracted from each cell subset was distributed evenly over all wells of several immunoSEQ 96-well plates, and each plate served as one replicate. For sorted subsets, each replicate PCR was loaded with about 0.2 ug genomic DNA, equivalent to 30,000 or so T cell genomes. The purified libraries were quantified using a Qubit 3.0 fluorometer, sized with a Bioanalyzer 2100, and then quantified again using the KAPA Library Quantification kit. Every immunoSEQ 96-well plate was sequenced on a separate single-read 150-cycle Illumina NextSeq 550 flow cell. The source study handled its data this way. Because the immunoSEQ output included only junctional sequences and no quality scores, the filtering could not be the same as the filtering used for full-length reads. Sequences were annotated with PyIR, a Python wrapper for IgBLAST v1.9, using IMGT germline references to assign V/J genes and CDR3. Reads were filtered out if the reads had weak V/J assignments (E-value above 1e-6), no CDR3, stop codons, out-of-frame junctions, or ambiguous translated residues. A V3J clonotype was defined by an identical inferred V gene, J gene, and CDR3 amino acid sequence. To compute the percentage overlap between repertoires, the number of shared unique clonotypes was divided by the size of the smaller repertoire. Repertoire richness was assessed with RTK rarefaction, the Chao1 estimator, and Recon v2.1 estimates of unobserved clonotypes. OLGA was used to compute generation probabilities for all TCRbeta clonotypes that the gDNA method yielded from four donors. The source is immuneACCESS, and TCRdb retained only in-frame sequences with V and J called. Part of the clones is not carried over; for the studies checked, unresolved V genes explain less than half of this, and the remainder is unexplained. D and trimming come from the DNA, and the V and J calls and clone size come from that table. Across this sample there are 330,000 or so clones, with around 67% seen only once. The top ten clonotypes cover 9% to 12% of the sample.

These data originate in a study of shared clonotypes between healthy human individuals (dated by TCRdb to the early 2020s). For the study in its entirety: The cohort included three men and a couple of women between 18 and 49 years of age. For each donor, CD4 naive and CD4 memory were each given three plates, CD8 naive was given two plates, and CD8 memory was given one plate. The study deeply sequenced blood TCR repertoires of about 5 healthy adults to estimate repertoire size and the extent of clonotype sharing between individuals. Libraries were prepared and TCR repertoires were sequenced by different laboratories using diverse techniques, in order to increase sequencing depth and limit assay-specific biases. Each donor's leukapheresis produced roughly between roughly 0.85 and 10 billion PBMCs. What the research found in general, with its limitations: About 5% of naive CD4, 3.5% of naive CD8, about 2.4% of memory CD4, and about 0.4% of memory CD8 clonotypes were shared across several donors. Based on pairwise subsampling, the degree of clonotype sharing among donors was expected to be affected by sequencing depth. Clonotypes shared by all four sorted-subset donors showed higher generation probabilities than non-shared clonotypes. The genetic and exposure-history diversity represented was limited by the small number of donors. Only blood was sampled, and tissue TCR repertoires likely differ from those in blood. Even with the large sequencing depth, rarefaction of the sorted-subset datasets indicated that sequencing was incomplete. Larger estimated clonotype richness was generally found for naive subsets than for memory subsets.

Healthy HIV-negative adults with no recently reported acute infections or vaccinations were included as donors. All donors were Caucasian adults living in Nashville, Tennessee, USA. CD4+ T cells were enriched through magnetic negative selection, after which naive cells were positively selected on CD45RA and the remaining negative fraction served as the memory subset. Blood was collected by leukapheresis, and PBMCs were isolated by Ficoll-Histopaque density gradient centrifugation and then cryopreserved in liquid nitrogen vapor phase. Analytical flow cytometry was used to check the purity and quantity of each magnetically sorted T cell population. Genomic DNA was isolated from every sorted fraction and measured by UV absorbance on a Nanodrop 2000c. The sample was memory CD4+ T cells sorted from blood. The label giving this sample's cell subset or site can be read as: CD45RA-negative fraction. The receptor was derived from a man aged 30-40 years in good health.

The CDR3 protein: CAISESPGDYGYTF. The sequenced DNA: TGTGCCATCAGTGAGTCTCCGGGCGACTATGGCTACACCTTC. The chain couples TRBV10-3 to TRBJ1-2; confidence is insufficient to name the D gene. V gives up 0 bases and J gives up 3 bases, and the segment between their germline ends measures 8 bases. The CDR3 starts with the cysteine, ends with the phenylalanine, and has 14 residues. Of the read, only the CDR3 DNA is kept; its 42 bases are in frame from base 1. CDR1 ENHRY and CDR2 SYGVKD are derived from the germline V gene.